The 32 T cell receptor beta chains given below trace back to one sample, sequenced in a study of T cells after yellow fever vaccination. MiXCR, run by TCRdb on the 5' RACE reads, gives a single entry per CDR3 protein. Of tens of thousands of distinct CDR3 sequences listed, approximately 7% were seen once; the top ten hold 30% to 45%. The sequencing here drew on CD8+ T cells sorted from PBMCs, taken about 49 days after the first yellow fever vaccination. These receptors all stem from a man between 18 and 35 years old who received the YFV17D yellow fever vaccine.

V usage is TRBV3-1 and J usage is TRBJ2-7, with D perhaps given as TRBD1 or TRBD2 (5 bases each). The CDR3 has 16 amino acids. Per the germline V gene, CDR1 is LGHDT and CDR2 is YNNKEL (reference sequence). Trimming removed 0 bases from V and 7 bases from J, with 19 bases in between. As DNA, the CDR3 is TGTGCCAGCAGCCAAGATTATTTGAGACGGGGCAAGGAGCAGTACTTC. Translation: CASSQDYLRRGKEQYF.

This clonotype was seen more than once but under ten times. The chain is built from TRBV25-1 and TRBJ2-1; TRBD1 aligns across 9 bases. The length of the CDR3 is 16 residues. Germline V gene data show CDR1 as MGHDK and CDR2 as SYGVNS. The junction had 7 bases not matched to a gene; V was cut back by 4 bases and J by 3 bases. CDR3 coding DNA: TGTGCCAGCAGTGGGCCCGGGACAGGGTACTACAATGAGCAGTTCTTC. The encoded protein is CASSGPGTGYYNEQFF.

This clonotype has a count of ten or more. The chain is built from TRBV6-2 or TRBV6-3 and TRBJ2-7, with D possibly called TRBD1 or TRBD2 (7 bases each). The germline V gene encodes CDR1 MNHEY and CDR2 SVGEGT. The CDR3 runs to 15 residues. The V and J ends lost 4 bases and 1 base respectively, with 14 bases between them. This CDR3 is CASSFRQGGSYEQYV. CDR3 bases: TGTGCCAGCAGTTTCCGACAGGGAGGGTCCTACGAGCAGTACGTC.

This clonotype was counted ten times or more. This chain joins TRBV18 and TRBJ2-4; D gene ambiguous. Trimming shortened V by 5 bases and J by 9 bases, and 8 bases separated the two germline ends. The CDR3 totals 11 residues. Germline V gene sequence: CDR1 KGHSH, CDR2 LQKENI. The CDR3 sequence: CASSRTIIQYF. The CDR3 DNA is TGTGCCAGCTCAAGGACGATCATTCAGTACTTC. The full variable domain, with the rest looked up from reference TRBV18 and TRBJ2-4, is NAGVMQNPRHLVRRRGQEARLRCSPMKGHSHVYWYRQLPEEGLKFMVYLQKENIIDESGMPKERFSAEFPKEGPSILRIQQVVRGDSAAYFCASSRTIIQYFGAGTRLSVL.

This clonotype appeared a few times. The gene calls are TRBV9 and TRBJ2-5, with D perhaps TRBD2 (7 bases). V was trimmed by 0 bases and J by 7 bases, leaving 16 bases between them. The CDR3 has 15 residues. CDR1 is SGDLS and CDR2 is YYNGEE in the germline V gene. CDR3 nucleotides: TGTGCCAGCAGCGTAGGTGGGGGGGCCGGAGTGACCCAGTACTTC. Its translation: CASSVGGGAGVTQYF.

This clonotype was detected many times. The chain joins TRBV29-1 to TRBJ2-1; perhaps TRBD1 as D (6 bases). Germline CDR1 is SQVTM and CDR2 is ANQGSEA. The CDR3 loop spans 16 amino acids. V was trimmed by 6 bases and J by 4 bases, leaving 22 bases between them. Here the CDR3 reads CSVGAYRETAYNEQFF. The CDR3 DNA reads as TGCAGCGTGGGTGCCTACAGGGAAACTGCTTACAATGAGCAGTTCTTC.

There are many counts of this clonotype. The gene calls are TRBV10-3 and TRBJ2-1; D is possibly TRBD2 (7 bases). The CDR3 is 15 residues long. Looked up from germline, CDR1 is ENHRY and CDR2 is SYGVKD. V lost 0 bases and J 10 bases, leaving 16 bases between the germline ends. CDR3 in DNA: TGTGCCATCAGTGAGTCGGGGGGGCTTGGCGTGGAGCAGTTCTTC. Translating it yields CAISESGGLGVEQFF.

This clonotype came up many times. The chain recombines TRBV4-3 with TRBJ2-3; the D is unclear. The length of the CDR3 is 16 residues. V dropped 0 bases and J dropped 4 bases, with 14 bases sitting between them. Germline CDR1 is LGHNA and CDR2 is YSLEER. CDR3 residues: CASSQEHSDRPDTQYF. CDR3 sequence (DNA): TGCGCCAGCAGCCAAGAGCATTCGGACCGCCCAGATACGCAGTATTTT.

This clonotype was found a few times. The chain employs TRBV4-3 and TRBJ1-1; D not certain. CDR1 LGHNA and CDR2 YSLEER come from the germline V gene. Trimming removed 1 base from V and 5 bases from J, with 14 bases in between. The CDR3 is 15 amino acids. CDR3 DNA: TGCGCCAGCAGCCAAGTGGGCGGAGGAGGGACTGAAGCTTTCTTT. It yields the protein CASSQVGGGGTEAFF.

This clonotype turned up a few times. This CDR3 reads CASSPGTSGTDTQYF. CDR3 in DNA: TGTGCCAGCAGTCCCGGGACTAGCGGCACAGATACGCAGTATTTT. This chain uses TRBV12-3 or TRBV12-4 with TRBJ2-3; 10 nucleotides align to TRBD2. This CDR3 has 15 residues. The J segment lost 1 base and the V segment lost 5 bases, leaving 3 bases of the junction unmatched.

This rearrangement joins TRBV2 to TRBJ2-5; D might be TRBD2 (6 bases). The CDR3 is 14 amino acids. Germline values: CDR1 SNHLY, CDR2 FYNNEI. V was clipped by 5 bases and J by 2 bases, with 12 bases between them. CDR3 sequence reads: CASSPPGGQETQYF. For the CDR3, the DNA is TGTGCCAGCAGTCCCCCCGGAGGGCAAGAGACCCAGTACTTC.

In its sample, this clonotype was seen many times. The J gene is TRBJ2-7, the V gene TRBV12-3 or TRBV12-4; 9 bases are a match to TRBD1. Unmatched junction bases numbered 15, after V lost 6 bases and J lost 3 bases. CDR3 length: 17 residues. The CDR3 DNA reads as TGTGCCAGCAGCCGAGGCCCCGGGACAGGGCTTTACTACGAGCAGTACTTC. This translates into CASSRGPGTGLYYEQYF.

This clonotype was observed a few times. The chain joins TRBV7-8 to TRBJ2-7, with D perhaps matching TRBD1 (5 bases). V was shortened by 1 base and J by 2 bases, with 15 bases between the two germline ends. This CDR3 has 16 residues. Germline CDR1 and CDR2: SGHVS and FQNEAQ. CDR3 DNA: TGTGCCAGCAGCTTAGGACAGCTCTCACCCACCTACGAGCAGTACGTC. As protein: CASSLGQLSPTYEQYV.

The genes are TRBV5-1 and TRBJ2-2; D call uncertain. Trimming took 0 bases from V and 0 from J, leaving 3 bases between them. There are 14 residues in the CDR3. Per the germline V gene, CDR1 is SGHRS and CDR2 is YFSETQ. The CDR3 nucleotides are TGCGCCAGCAGCTTGGTATCGAACACCGGGGAGCTGTTTTTT. It is translated as CASSLVSNTGELFF.

Concerning this clonotype itself: A much more abundant neighbour one base away suggests this may be a read error. The genes are TRBV7-9 and TRBJ2-5; the D gene is possibly TRBD1 (6 bases). This CDR3 is built from 17 residues. The V gene's germline CDR1 is SEHNR and CDR2 FQNEAQ (reference sequence). CDR3 bases: TGTGCCAGCAGCACTCCGCCCTCACAGGGACAACAAGAGACCCAGTGCTTC. Encoded protein: CASSTPPSQGQQETQCF.

The chain is built from TRBV7-8 and TRBJ2-7; D gene ambiguous. CDR1 and CDR2 (germline): SGHVS, FQNEAQ. This CDR3 has 14 residues. Trimming removed 5 bases from V and 1 base from J, with 12 bases in between. The CDR3 DNA reads TGTGCCAGCAGCATCCGGCCGTATTCCTACGAGCAGTACTTC. Amino acid sequence: CASSIRPYSYEQYF.

CDR3 sequence (DNA): TGCAGTGCTAGAGATGTGAGGGGCTACGAGCAGTACTTC. It codes for CSARDVRGYEQYF. The genes are TRBV20-1 and TRBJ2-7; either TRBD1 or TRBD2 may fit D (5 bases each). This CDR3 spans 13 amino acids. Per the germline V gene, CDR1 is DFQATT and CDR2 is SNEGSKA (reference sequence). Deletions cut 0 bases from V and 3 bases from J, with 9 bases between.

In its sample, this clonotype was seen a few times. This sequence joins TRBV12-3 or TRBV12-4 and TRBJ2-5; the D gene is possibly TRBD1 (5 bases). The CDR3 is 15 residues long. Deletions cut 2 bases from V and 5 bases from J, with 15 bases between. The CDR3 here is CASSLLPGPGETQYF. The CDR3 DNA follows: TGTGCCAGCAGTTTATTGCCAGGGCCCGGGGAGACCCAGTACTTC.

This clonotype came up many times. This chain's CDR3 is CASSSRQFEAFF. CDR3 bases: TGTGCCAGCAGTTCGCGACAGTTTGAAGCTTTCTTT. This chain joins TRBV6-2 or TRBV6-3 and TRBJ1-1, with a weak D call TRBD1 (5 bases). The CDR3 has 12 residues. Germline V gene sequence: CDR1 MNHEY, CDR2 SVGEGT. Deletions cut 4 bases from V and 7 bases from J, with 10 bases between.

This clonotype was counted between two and nine times. V and J are TRBV29-1 and TRBJ1-1; unclear D gene. Germline loops: CDR1 SQVTM, CDR2 ANQGSEA. CDR3 size: 12 residues. V was clipped by 4 bases and J by 1 base, with 7 bases between them. CDR3 protein: CSVVEENTEAFF. The CDR3 nucleotides are TGCAGCGTTGTAGAGGAGAACACTGAAGCTTTCTTT.

There are many counts of this clonotype. The CDR3 coding sequence is TGCGCCAGCAGCCAGGACAGGGAGGTGGGCGAGCAGTACTTC. This gives the protein CASSQDREVGEQYF. This chain links TRBV4-3 with TRBJ2-7; 8 bases are shared with TRBD1. The germline CDR1 and CDR2 sequences are LGHNA and YSLEER. The V and J ends lost 3 bases and 6 bases, in that order; junction bases with no gene match: 7. This CDR3 comprises 14 residues.

The V call is TRBV30, the J call TRBJ1-5; no clear D. Trimming cost V 0 bases and J 3 bases, with 9 bases left between them. CDR3 length equals 14 residues. CDR1 is GTSNPN, CDR2 SVGIG, per germline (reference sequence). CDR3 region: CAWSVRDVNQPQHF. The CDR3 DNA sequence: TGTGCCTGGAGTGTCCGGGATGTCAATCAGCCCCAGCATTTT.

This sequence joins TRBV27 and TRBJ1-5; 9 bases map to TRBD1. V gave up 6 bases and J gave up 4 bases; unmatched junction bases: 10. The CDR3 covers 16 residues. Germline V gene data show CDR1 as MNHEY and CDR2 as SMNVEV (reference sequence). CDR3 DNA sequence: TGTGCCAGCAGCCGGACAGGGGTTTATCAAAATCAGCCCCAGCATTTT. Translation gives CASSRTGVYQNQPQHF.

This clonotype was recorded at least ten times. V gene TRBV9 combines with J gene TRBJ2-5; D possibly uses TRBD1 or TRBD2 (5 bases each). Trimming removed 5 bases from V and 5 bases from J, with 13 bases in between. Looked up from germline, CDR1 is SGDLS and CDR2 is YYNGEE. The CDR3 extends over 13 amino acids. CDR3 DNA: TGTGCCAGCAGTCCCGGGACCACGGAGACCCAGTACTTC. It codes for CASSPGTTETQYF.

Only a few counts were recorded for this clonotype. The chain has TRBV21-1 and TRBJ2-1; the listed D gene, TRBD1, was not tested against the DNA. TRBV21-1 is designated a pseudogene. This CDR3 is built from 15 residues. For the CDR3, the DNA is TGTGCCAGCGTCAAAGGACAGGTCGGGGCAGATGAGCAGTTCTTC. Residues: CASVKGQVGADEQFF.

This clonotype was detected ten times or more. This sequence joins TRBV4-1 and TRBJ2-7, with 8 positions matching TRBD1. The germline gives CDR1 MGHRA, CDR2 YSYEKL. V was pared by 4 bases and J by 7 bases, with 9 bases of the junction left unmatched. This CDR3 comprises 14 residues. CDR3 protein: CASSRTWTGREQYF. In DNA form, the CDR3 reads TGCGCCAGCAGCCGGACTTGGACAGGGCGGGAGCAGTACTTC.

The table lists this clonotype with many counts. This chain joins TRBV7-9 and TRBJ1-2; TRBD1 agrees at 7 bases. The germline CDR1 and CDR2 sequences are SEHNR and FQNEAQ (reference sequence). The V segment lost 7 bases and the J segment 4 bases; nucleotides outside the gene matches: 9. CDR3 length equals 14 residues. The CDR3 sequence is CASTTPTGPYGYTF. CDR3 DNA: TGTGCCAGCACCACCCCGACAGGGCCCTATGGCTACACCTTC.

This clonotype occurred many times. The chain has TRBV7-6 and TRBJ2-2; a possible D gene is TRBD1 (5 bases). The CDR3 runs 16 residues. Trimming shortened V by 5 bases and J by 0 bases, and 13 bases separated the two germline ends. Germline V lookup: CDR1 SGHVS, CDR2 FNYEAQ. The CDR3 here is CASSPRQRANTGELFF. In nucleotides, the CDR3 is TGTGCCAGCAGCCCCCGACAGAGAGCGAACACCGGGGAGCTGTTTTTT.

This clonotype was observed at least ten times. The V gene is TRBV6-4, the J gene TRBJ2-3; 9 bases agree with TRBD2. V was pared by 2 bases and J by 5 bases, with 5 bases of the junction left unmatched. The CDR3 runs to 15 residues. Germline V gene sequence: CDR1 MRHNA, CDR2 SNTAGT. The CDR3 nucleotides read TGTGCCAGCAGTGACGGTGCGGGGGGGCAAGATACGCAGTATTTT. It codes for CASSDGAGGQDTQYF.

This clonotype came up many times. V gene TRBV18 combines with J gene TRBJ2-7, with D perhaps assigned TRBD1 or TRBD2 (5 bases each). CDR1 and CDR2 from the germline V gene are KGHSH and LQKENI. The CDR3 is 13 amino acids. Trimming shortened V by 3 bases and J by 4 bases, and 10 bases separated the two germline ends. The CDR3 sequence is CASSPGELYEQYF. The CDR3 DNA follows: TGTGCCAGCTCACCGGGGGAACTTTACGAGCAGTACTTC.

There are many counts of this clonotype. The rearrangement uses TRBV28 and TRBJ1-1; D is undetermined. CDR1 and CDR2 (germline): MDHEN, SYDVKM. The CDR3 is 14 amino acids. Trimming took 1 base from V and 4 from J, leaving 10 bases between them. For the CDR3, the DNA is TGTGCCAGCAGTTTATCGGGGTCTAGCACTGAAGCTTTCTTT. Translated: CASSLSGSSTEAFF.

For this clonotype: Relative to the germline gene, one junction end is altered; a read error may explain this. The V and J genes are TRBV7-6 and TRBJ2-1; 8 nucleotides agree with TRBD2. The CDR3 runs to 23 residues. Germline V gives CDR1 SGHVS, CDR2 FNYEAQ. The CDR3, as DNA: TGTGCTAGCAGCTTAAACACGGGGGGGCCTGTTTCAAACTCTCGTCGGATGCGGCATGAGCAGTTCTTC. Translating it yields CASSLNTGGPVSNSRRMRHEQFF.